These 28 T cell receptor beta chains were all obtained from the same sample, sequenced in a study of cytomegalovirus exposure and HLA in healthy donors. The PCR ran on 60 Vbeta and 13 Jbeta primers. Sequenced by immunoSEQ multiplex PCR; TCRdb stores in-frame clones only, minus some. The data hold 120,000 or so clones, with about 68% observed a single time. Sequenced: PBMCs. Every receptor here comes from a man in his forties or fifties in good health and CMV-seropositive.

The chain recombines TRBV7-6 with TRBJ2-7; TRBD1 agrees at 8 bases. Trimming cost V 1 base and J 3 bases; bases outside gene matches: 8. This CDR3 contains 16 residues. Looked up from germline, CDR1 is SGHVS and CDR2 is FNYEAQ. The CDR3 DNA sequence: TGTGCCAGCAGCTTAGATTCCGGACAGGGATTCTACGAGCAGTACTTC. This encodes CASSLDSGQGFYEQYF.

This clone was seen a few times. The chain carries TRBV6-6 and TRBJ2-3; 14 nucleotides agree with TRBD2. In germline, CDR1 is MNHNY, CDR2 SVGAGI (reference sequence). CDR3 length: 16 amino acids. V lost 6 bases, J lost 4 bases, and 6 bases stayed unmatched. CDR3 sequence: CASRTLGLAGADTQYF. The CDR3 nucleotides are TGTGCCAGCAGGACCCTGGGACTAGCGGGGGCAGATACGCAGTATTTT.

As regards this clone: The junction departs from germline at one end; a sequencing error may be responsible. The chain employs TRBV4-1 and TRBJ2-7; 9 bases map to TRBD1. Looked up from germline, CDR1 is MGHRA and CDR2 is YSYEKL. This CDR3 has 16 residues. In nucleotides, the CDR3 is TGCGCCGGCAGCCGAACCGCCGGGACAGGGTCTTCCGAGCAGTACTTC. Translation: CAGSRTAGTGSSEQYF.

This chain links TRBV25-1 with TRBJ1-1; weak D call: TRBD1 (6 bases). V was shortened by 5 bases and J by 3 bases, with 10 bases between the two germline ends. The CDR3 sequence is 13 residues long. Germline CDR1 and CDR2: MGHDK and SYGVNS. The CDR3 nucleotides are TGTGCCAGCAGTAGGGGGGGTTACACTGAAGCTTTCTTT. It translates to CASSRGGYTEAFF.

This sequence joins TRBV5-1 and TRBJ1-2, with 11 positions matching TRBD1. The germline CDR1 and CDR2 sequences are SGHRS and YFSETQ. This CDR3 contains 16 residues. Trimming at V came to 4 bases and at J to 3 bases, leaving 8 bases not matched to a gene. For the CDR3, the DNA is TGCGCCAGCAGCGCCCGGGACAGGGGGGGCGACTATGGCTACACCTTC. Its protein is CASSARDRGGDYGYTF. The variable domain in full, completed from reference TRBV5-1 and TRBJ1-2, reads KAGVTQTPRYLIKTRGQQVTLSCSPISGHRSVSWYQQTPGQGLQFLFEYFSETQRNKGNFPGRFSGRQFSNSRSEMNVSTLELGDSALYLCASSARDRGGDYGYTFGSGTRLTVV.

V is TRBV2 and J is TRBJ2-2, with D perhaps TRBD1 (5 bases). CDR3 size: 12 residues. Looked up from germline, CDR1 is SNHLY and CDR2 is FYNNEI. Trimming removed 5 bases at V and 7 bases at J, with 8 bases between. The CDR3, as DNA: TGTGCCAGCAGTACGGACATCGGGGAGCTGTTTTTT. Translated: CASSTDIGELFF.

The V and J genes are TRBV5-8 and TRBJ1-2, with 8 bases aligning to TRBD1. Germline V gives CDR1 SGHTS, CDR2 YDEGEE. This CDR3 region has 17 residues. The V and J ends lost 8 bases and 3 bases, in that order; junction bases with no gene match: 18. This chain's CDR3 is CASPGVGDRTPDYGYTF. The CDR3 bases are TGTGCCAGTCCAGGTGTCGGGGACAGGACGCCCGACTATGGCTACACCTTC.

On this clone itself: A junction end diverges from the germline sequence, so it may reflect a read error. V usage is TRBV7-7 and J usage is TRBJ2-5; 14 bases fit TRBD2. Germline loops: CDR1 SSHAT, CDR2 FNYEAQ (reference sequence). The CDR3 length is 16 residues. CDR3 sequence: CASSSGLAGDQETQYF. CDR3 nucleotide sequence: TGTGCTAGCAGCTCGGGACTAGCGGGAGATCAAGAGACCCAGTACTTC.

The chain is built from TRBV7-2 and TRBJ2-7, with D unclear. CDR1 and CDR2 from the germline V gene are SGHTA and FQGNSA. V lost 1 base and J lost 5, with 3 bases in between. This CDR3 is 11 amino acids long. CDR3 sequence: CASSLVNEQYF. The DNA of the CDR3 is TGTGCCAGCAGCTTAGTTAACGAGCAGTACTTC. Full variable domain (outside the CDR3, taken from reference TRBV7-2 and TRBJ2-7): GAGVSQSPSNKVTEKGKDVELRCDPISGHTALYWYRQSLGQGLEFLIYFQGNSAPDKSGLPSDRFSAERTGGSVSTLTIQRTQQEDSAVYLCASSLVNEQYFGPGTRLTVT.

The J gene is TRBJ1-3, the V gene TRBV5-1; D possibly corresponds to TRBD1 (6 bases). The V gene lost 8 bases and the J gene lost 0 bases, with 12 bases spanning the gap. Germline CDR1 and CDR2: SGHRS and YFSETQ. The CDR3 contains 14 residues. The CDR3 region has the DNA TGCGCCAGTAAACAGGGTGGCTCTGGAAACACCATATATTTT. This encodes CASKQGGSGNTIYF. The entire variable domain, with the rest obtained from reference TRBV5-1 and TRBJ1-3, is as follows: KAGVTQTPRYLIKTRGQQVTLSCSPISGHRSVSWYQQTPGQGLQFLFEYFSETQRNKGNFPGRFSGRQFSNSRSEMNVSTLELGDSALYLCASKQGGSGNTIYFGEGSWLTVV.

The rearrangement uses TRBV2 and TRBJ1-2, with TRBD1 identical over 8 bases. Trimming cost V 5 bases and J 3 bases; bases outside gene matches: 8. CDR3 size: 15 residues. Germline V gene sequence: CDR1 SNHLY, CDR2 FYNNEI. Here the CDR3 reads CASSQGQGADYGYTF. CDR3 nucleotides: TGTGCCAGCAGTCAGGGGCAGGGGGCGGACTATGGCTACACCTTC.

The gene calls are TRBV27 and TRBJ2-5; weak D call: TRBD2 (5 bases). The germline V gene has CDR1 MNHEY and CDR2 SMNVEV (reference sequence). V dropped 4 bases and J dropped 4 bases, with 16 bases sitting between them. This CDR3 is built from 15 residues. CDR3 residues: CASSSFRGRRETQYF. For the CDR3, the DNA is TGTGCCAGCAGTTCCTTCCGGGGTCGACGAGAGACCCAGTACTTC.

The gene calls are TRBV5-1 and TRBJ1-1; maybe TRBD1 (6 bases). Trimming left V 3 bases short and J 0 bases short, with 9 bases between. This CDR3 spans 14 amino acids. Germline values: CDR1 SGHRS, CDR2 YFSETQ. The chain's CDR3 is CASSSGQLNTEAFF. The CDR3 bases are TGCGCCAGCAGCTCCGGACAGTTGAACACTGAAGCTTTCTTT.

The V gene is TRBV27, the J gene TRBJ2-3; D perhaps matches TRBD1 (5 bases). Germline CDR1 and CDR2: MNHEY and SMNVEV (reference sequence). This CDR3 spans 14 amino acids. V lost 3 bases, J lost 5 bases, and 12 bases lay in between. The CDR3 loop reads CASSFQGLIDTQYF. CDR3 bases: TGTGCCAGCAGTTTTCAGGGTTTAATAGATACGCAGTATTTT.

The CDR3 DNA reads TGTGCCAGCAGTGTTAATCTAGCGGGGGGCTATGAGCAGTTCTTC. Its protein is CASSVNLAGGYEQFF. This sequence joins TRBV6-4 and TRBJ2-1; 11 bases are shared with TRBD2. The ends lost 4 bases at V and 8 bases at J; junction bases unmatched: 7. This CDR3 comprises 15 residues. Germline V gives CDR1 MRHNA, CDR2 SNTAGT.

The chain joins TRBV6-4 to TRBJ2-3; the match to TRBD2 covers 12 bases. This CDR3 has 15 residues. The germline V gene has CDR1 MRHNA and CDR2 SNTAGT. The ends lost 4 bases at V and 4 bases at J; junction bases unmatched: 3. The CDR3 protein is CASSASGGGPDTQYF. CDR3 DNA: TGTGCCAGCAGTGCTAGCGGGGGGGGCCCAGATACGCAGTATTTT.

This chain uses TRBV10-3 with TRBJ2-2; 10 bases align to TRBD2. Trimming at V came to 0 bases and at J to 5 bases, leaving 0 bases not matched to a gene. Germline CDR1 is ENHRY and CDR2 is SYGVKD. CDR3 size: 15 residues. The CDR3 nucleotides are TGTGCCATCAGTGAGTCGGGACTAGCGACCGGGGAGCTGTTTTTT. This translates into CAISESGLATGELFF.

V usage is TRBV10-3 and J usage is TRBJ2-3, with 9 bases identical to TRBD2. The CDR3 spans 15 residues. The germline gives CDR1 ENHRY, CDR2 SYGVKD. V lost 5 bases to trimming and J lost 4 bases; unmatched junction nucleotides: 7. CDR3 DNA: TGTGCCATCAGTTCTAGCGGGACTGGGCCAGATACGCAGTATTTT. Translating gives CAISSSGTGPDTQYF.

This clone was counted only a few times. This chain connects TRBV5-4 to TRBJ2-7; 9 bases are shared with TRBD1. Unmatched junction bases numbered 3, after V lost 0 bases and J lost 2 bases. This CDR3 spans 15 amino acids. The V gene's germline CDR1 is SGHNT and CDR2 YYREEE (reference sequence). The DNA of the CDR3 is TGTGCCAGCAGCTTGGCCACAGGGGGCGCCTACGAGCAGTACTTC. Protein: CASSLATGGAYEQYF.

V and J are TRBV11-3 and TRBJ2-5; the match to TRBD2 covers 7 bases. The CDR3 is 14 residues long. CDR1 and CDR2 from the germline V gene are SGHNT and YENEEA. With 5 bases clipped from V and 0 bases from J, the junction kept 3 bases outside the gene matches. CDR3 DNA: TGTGCCAGCAGCGCCGGGACTAACCAAGAGACCCAGTACTTC. This sequence encodes CASSAGTNQETQYF. The whole variable domain, filled in from reference TRBV11-3 and TRBJ2-5, reads EAGVVQSPRYKIIEKKQPVAFWCNPISGHNTLYWYLQNLGQGPELLIRYENEEAVDDSQLPKDRFSAERLKGVDSTLKIQPAELGDSAVYLCASSAGTNQETQYFGPGTRLLVL.

With regard to this clone: The junction departs from germline at one end; a sequencing error may be responsible. V is TRBV7-7 and J is TRBJ2-5, with a weak D call TRBD2 (6 bases). The CDR3 spans 13 residues. Germline CDR1 reads SSHAT; CDR2 reads FNYEAQ (reference sequence). CDR3 residues: CASSLSSAETQYF. CDR3 sequence (DNA): TGTGCTAGCAGCTTATCTAGCGCGGAGACCCAGTACTTC.

V is TRBV5-4 and J is TRBJ1-4; 10 nucleotides align to TRBD1. Trimming took 4 bases from V and 7 from J; bases not matched to a gene: 10. The CDR3 totals 16 residues. Germline V gene data show CDR1 as SGHNT and CDR2 as YYREEE (reference sequence). DNA for the CDR3: TGTGCCAGCAGCCCGGCCGGGACAGGGGCCGGTGAAAAACTGTTTTTT. It is translated as CASSPAGTGAGEKLFF.

This chain links TRBV30 with TRBJ1-2; TRBD1 matches at 8 bases. V lost 3 bases, J lost 2 bases, and 11 bases stayed unmatched. Germline loops: CDR1 GTSNPN, CDR2 SVGIG (reference sequence). CDR3 size: 16 residues. CDR3 bases: TGTGCCTGGAGAAAGGATCGGACAGGGATAAACTATGGCTACACCTTC. Amino acid sequence: CAWRKDRTGINYGYTF.

The chain is built from TRBV7-2 and TRBJ2-4; 9 nucleotides align to TRBD2. With V trimmed by 0 bases and J by 6 bases, 9 bases remained unmatched. CDR3 length: 17 amino acids. Germline V CDR1 and CDR2: SGHTA, FQGNSA. The CDR3, as DNA: TGTGCCAGCAGCTTAGCGTCAGCGGGAGGATTGGGAAACATTCAGTACTTC. Amino acids: CASSLASAGGLGNIQYF.

The table lists this clone with a count of one. The V gene is TRBV6-6, the J gene TRBJ2-5, with D possibly TRBD2 on 6 matching bases. CDR3 length: 15 residues. Trimming removed 2 bases at V and 5 bases at J, with 15 bases between. Germline V gene data show CDR1 as MNHNY and CDR2 as SVGAGI (reference sequence). CDR3 bases: TGTGCCAGCAGTTACCCTCCGGGACGGGAGGAGACCCAGTACTTC. As protein: CASSYPPGREETQYF.

This clone was observed a handful of times. The chain has TRBV9 and TRBJ1-3; D remains unclear. Germline lookup yields CDR1 SGDLS and CDR2 YYNGEE. The CDR3 spans 12 residues. V lost 3 bases to trimming and J lost 8 bases, with 9 bases between them. The chain's CDR3 is CASSAHRDTIYF. The CDR3 bases are TGTGCCAGCAGCGCTCACCGGGACACCATATATTTT.

This sequence joins TRBV7-8 and TRBJ1-5, with D possibly TRBD1 on 5 matching bases. V lost 5 bases and J lost 0, with 14 bases in between. This CDR3 has 16 residues. Germline-derived CDR1 and CDR2 are SGHVS and FQNEAQ. In DNA, the CDR3 is TGTGCCAGCAGCCCACGCCCAAGGGGTAGCAATCAGCCCCAGCATTTT. Translation gives CASSPRPRGSNQPQHF.

The gene calls are TRBV6-1 and TRBJ2-7; 7 positions agree with TRBD1. The CDR3 covers 14 residues. Germline V gene data show CDR1 as MNHNS and CDR2 as SASEGT. V lost 6 bases, J lost 2 bases, and 7 bases stayed unmatched. Here the CDR3 DNA reads TGTGCCAGCAGGACCGACAGGGTCACCTACGAGCAGTACTTC. It is translated as CASRTDRVTYEQYF.